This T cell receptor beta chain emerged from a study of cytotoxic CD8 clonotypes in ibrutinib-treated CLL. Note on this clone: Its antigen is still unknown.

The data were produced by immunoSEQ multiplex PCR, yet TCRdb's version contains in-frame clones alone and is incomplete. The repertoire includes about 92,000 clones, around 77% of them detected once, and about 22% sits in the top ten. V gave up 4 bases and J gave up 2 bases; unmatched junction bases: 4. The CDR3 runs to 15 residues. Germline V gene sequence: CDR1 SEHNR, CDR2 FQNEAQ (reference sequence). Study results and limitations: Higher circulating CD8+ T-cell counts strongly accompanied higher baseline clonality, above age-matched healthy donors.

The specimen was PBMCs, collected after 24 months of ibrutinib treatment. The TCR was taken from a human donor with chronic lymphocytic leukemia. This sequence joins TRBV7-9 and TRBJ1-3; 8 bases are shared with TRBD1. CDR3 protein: CASSSGQGAGNTIYF. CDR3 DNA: TGTGCCAGCAGCTCCGGACAGGGAGCTGGAAACACCATATATTTT. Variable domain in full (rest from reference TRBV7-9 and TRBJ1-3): DTGVSQNPRHKITKRGQNVTFRCDPISEHNRLYWYRQTLGQGPEFLTYFQNEAQLEKSRLLSDRFSAERPKGSFSTLEIQRTEQGDSAMYLCASSSGQGAGNTIYFGEGSWLTVV.